Described below is a single TCR beta chain sequence and its context. Any history of autoimmune disease or systemic immunosuppression disqualified patients. V lost 6 bases and J lost 7, with 14 bases in between. This CDR3 contains 13 residues. Per the germline V gene, CDR1 is SGHVS and CDR2 is FNYEAQ. Generated by immunoSEQ multiplex PCR, the TCRdb table keeps only in-frame clones and is missing some. The repertoire holds about 61,000 clones, with more than 65% as singletons. This entry is derived from a study of OX40 agonist ivuxolimab in advanced cancers. Whole-study context: People in dose escalation had one of these cancers: hepatocellular carcinoma, melanoma, renal cell or head and neck cancer. Of the participants, approximately 40% had some prior anti-PD-1, anti-PD-L1 or anti-CTLA-4 therapy, which was allowed. Three patients had partial responses: one hepatocellular carcinoma, two cutaneous melanoma.

J is TRBJ2-3 and V is TRBV7-6; TRBD1 might be the D (5 bases). Here the sequenced sample was CD4+ or CD8+ T cells sorted from blood, taken in a trial of the OX40 agonist ivuxolimab. The TCR sequence derives from an adult with an advanced solid tumor such as melanoma, head and neck, liver or kidney cancer. CDR3 residues: CASSTSGLNTQYF. Here the CDR3 DNA reads TGTGCCAGCAGTACCTCAGGGTTAAATACGCAGTATTTT. Full variable domain (remainder filled in from reference TRBV7-6 and TRBJ2-3): GAGVSQSPRYKVTKRGQDVALRCDPISGHVSLYWYRQALGQGPEFLTYFNYEAQQDKSGLPNDRFSAERPEGSISTLTIQRTEQRDSAMYRCASSTSGLNTQYFGPGTRLTVL.